Sequencing of this T cell receptor beta chain was carried out in a study of technical replicates of blood from a few donors. Some clones are missing from TCRdb's copy, which holds only in-frame ones; the method was immunoSEQ multiplex PCR. The table shows more than 75,000 clones, with about 95% occurring only once. This TCR derives from a human donor in good health. The sample consisted of T cells isolated from PBMCs.

The CDR3 nucleotides are TGCGCCAGCAGTGAACTAGCGGACCCCTTGGACGAGCAGTTCTTC. Protein sequence: CASSELADPLDEQFF. The chain combines TRBV10-2 with TRBJ2-1; 8 bases are a match to TRBD2. CDR3 length: 15 residues. Germline V gene lookup returns CDR1 WSHSY and CDR2 SAAADI. Trimming at V came to 3 bases and at J to 10 bases, leaving 11 bases not matched to a gene.